The 30 T cell receptor beta chains below were found in one sample sequenced in a study of blood T cell repertoires in COVID-19. Libraries were prepared by immunoSEQ multiplex PCR; TCRdb keeps only in-frame clonotypes and omits some of them. The table lists about 400,000 clones, around nine tenths of them singletons. Sequencing was done on a sample of peripheral blood. The receptors were gathered from a human donor in a cohort sampled during active COVID-19.

The chain uses TRBV7-9 and TRBJ2-5; possibly TRBD1 for D (6 bases). V dropped 6 bases and J dropped 2 bases, with 10 bases sitting between them. Germline lookup yields CDR1 SEHNR and CDR2 FQNEAQ (reference sequence). The CDR3 consists of 13 residues. For the CDR3, the DNA is TGTGCCAGCAGGAAAGGGGGACAAGAGACCCAGTACTTC. This sequence encodes CASRKGGQETQYF.

This chain joins TRBV30 and TRBJ2-1; D perhaps matches TRBD2 (5 bases). Between the trimmed V and J ends, which lost 4 bases and 0 bases, there was a span of 13 bases. CDR3 size: 15 residues. Germline CDR1 and CDR2: GTSNPN and SVGIG (reference sequence). The CDR3 sequence is CAWNRRDNSYNEQFF. CDR3 DNA: TGTGCCTGGAACCGACGGGATAACTCCTACAATGAGCAGTTCTTC.

The chain is built from TRBV7-2 and TRBJ2-5; TRBD2 is a possible D gene (7 bases). The CDR3 has 15 residues. The V end lost 3 bases, the J end lost 4 bases, and 15 bases lay between the germline ends. The germline CDR1 and CDR2 sequences are SGHTA and FQGNSA. The CDR3, as DNA: TGTGCCAGCAGCTTCCCGGAAGGGGGGGGAGAGACCCAGTACTTC. Translating gives CASSFPEGGGETQYF. The variable domain in full, completed from reference TRBV7-2 and TRBJ2-5, reads GAGVSQSPSNKVTEKGKDVELRCDPISGHTALYWYRQSLGQGLEFLIYFQGNSAPDKSGLPSDRFSAERTGGSVSTLTIQRTQQEDSAVYLCASSFPEGGGETQYFGPGTRLLVL.

The gene calls are TRBV19 and TRBJ2-1; 13 bases map to TRBD2. V shed 3 bases and J 8 bases; nucleotides not matched to a gene: 13. The CDR3 is 18 amino acids. CDR1 and CDR2 (germline): LNHDA, SQIVND (reference sequence). The CDR3 DNA follows: TGTGCCAGTAGTATTAAACTAGCGGGAGGGCCTATAAGTTATGAGCAGTTCTTC. Protein product: CASSIKLAGGPISYEQFF.

The chain has TRBV9 and TRBJ2-3; 8 bases are a match to TRBD2. Germline assignment: CDR1 SGDLS and CDR2 YYNGEE. The trim removed 0 bases at V and 5 bases at J, leaving 2 bases unmatched. This CDR3 has 14 residues. The CDR3 DNA follows: TGTGCCAGCAGCGTAGCAGCGGGAGTAGATACGCAGTATTTT. Its protein is CASSVAAGVDTQYF.

This sequence joins TRBV27 and TRBJ2-1, with 8 bases matching TRBD2. CDR3 length: 17 amino acids. The junction had 14 bases not matched to a gene; V was cut back by 6 bases and J by 4 bases. Germline-derived CDR1 and CDR2 are MNHEY and SMNVEV (reference sequence). The CDR3 loop reads CASSLGKAAGAYNEQFF. CDR3 bases: TGTGCCAGCAGCCTTGGGAAAGCAGCGGGAGCTTACAATGAGCAGTTCTTC.

This clone was seen just once. The CDR3 nucleotides are TGTGCCAGCAGTTTCTTGGACAGCCGAATAAACACTGAAGCTTTCTTT. Protein product: CASSFLDSRINTEAFF. The chain employs TRBV28 and TRBJ1-1; tentative D call: TRBD1 (6 bases). V lost 3 bases, J lost 2 bases, and 16 bases lay in between. Germline CDR1 and CDR2: MDHEN and SYDVKM. CDR3 size: 16 residues.

Written as DNA, the CDR3 is TGTGCCAGCAGTGCACAGGGGGCTGGAAGTGAGGATACGCAGTATTTT. Amino acids: CASSAQGAGSEDTQYF. This sequence joins TRBV6-4 and TRBJ2-3; 9 positions agree with TRBD1. The CDR3 spans 16 residues. CDR1 and CDR2 (germline): MRHNA, SNTAGT. V was pared by 4 bases and J by 6 bases, with 11 bases of the junction left unmatched.

V usage is TRBV2 and J usage is TRBJ2-1; possibly TRBD1 for D (5 bases). The V end was cut by 3 bases, the J end by 7 bases, with 13 bases between. Germline CDR1 reads SNHLY; CDR2 reads FYNNEI. The CDR3 consists of 14 residues. CDR3 DNA: TGTGCCAGCAGTGAGAGAGGACACGGGAATGAGCAGTTCTTC. Translation: CASSERGHGNEQFF.

This chain links TRBV21-1 with TRBJ2-5; the table calls TRBD1, which could not be checked here. TRBV21-1 is given as a pseudogene. The CDR3 has 14 amino acids. The DNA of the CDR3 is TGTGCCCAGACACCAGGGGCGGGTCAAGAGACCCAGTACTTC. Its protein product is CAQTPGAGQETQYF.

The rearrangement uses TRBV3-1 (or the pseudogene TRBV3-2) and TRBJ2-3; no clear D gene. Trimming removed 2 bases from V and 9 bases from J, with 15 bases in between. In germline, CDR1 is LGHDT, CDR2 YNNKEL (reference sequence). The CDR3 has 14 amino acids. DNA for the CDR3: TGTGCCAGCAGCCAACAGCGCCAAGATGGCACGCAGTATTTT. Residues: CASSQQRQDGTQYF.

CDR3 in amino acids: CASSPSGLAGGPSTDTQYF. CDR3 nucleotide sequence: TGCGCCAGCAGCCCATCAGGGCTAGCGGGGGGGCCTAGTACAGATACGCAGTATTTT. V and J are TRBV4-1 and TRBJ2-3; 12 nucleotides align to TRBD2. Germline V gene data show CDR1 as MGHRA and CDR2 as YSYEKL. V lost 4 bases to trimming and J lost 3 bases; unmatched junction nucleotides: 14. CDR3 length: 19 residues.

The rearrangement links TRBV7-2 to TRBJ2-1; D is possibly TRBD1 (6 bases). Trimming removed 3 bases at V and 4 bases at J, with 7 bases between. Germline values: CDR1 SGHTA, CDR2 FQGNSA. The length of the CDR3 is 13 residues. CDR3 in amino acids: CASSLDRYNEQFF. The CDR3 nucleotides are TGTGCCAGCAGCTTGGACAGATACAATGAGCAGTTCTTC.

The chain recombines TRBV28 with TRBJ2-1; 7 bases match TRBD2. CDR1 and CDR2 (germline): MDHEN, SYDVKM. This CDR3 contains 17 residues. V gave up 10 bases and J gave up 4 bases; unmatched junction bases: 19. The CDR3 coding sequence is TGTGCCATCGGGGTAGGGCTAGTAGCGGGTAAATACAATGAGCAGTTCTTC. Its translation is CAIGVGLVAGKYNEQFF.

The chain carries TRBV5-1 and TRBJ2-1; a possible D gene is TRBD1 (6 bases). From germline, CDR1 is SGHRS and CDR2 YFSETQ. This CDR3 has 15 amino acids. The ends were cut back, 3 bases at V and 8 bases at J, with 18 bases in the middle. Written as DNA, the CDR3 is TGCGCCAGCAGCTCAGAGGGGGACACCGATCATGAGCAGTTCTTC. This translates into CASSSEGDTDHEQFF.

The genes are TRBV15 and TRBJ2-7; possibly TRBD2 for D (7 bases). This CDR3 region has 14 residues. The germline V gene has CDR1 LNHNV and CDR2 YYDKDF (reference sequence). Trimming took off 1 base at V and 8 bases at J, with 15 bases between the two ends. The DNA of the CDR3 is TGTGCCACCAGCAGAGGAGGGGGGGATGAGAAGCAGTACTTC. Protein sequence: CATSRGGGDEKQYF.

V and J are TRBV4-1 and TRBJ2-5; D not certain. Germline-derived CDR1 and CDR2 are MGHRA and YSYEKL. Trimming shortened V by 0 bases and J by 5 bases, and 16 bases separated the two germline ends. The CDR3 runs to 16 residues. Here the CDR3 DNA reads TGCGCCAGCAGCCAAGAAGTACCCCCGCGCGGCGAGACCCAGTACTTC. This encodes CASSQEVPPRGETQYF.

V is TRBV5-1 and J is TRBJ1-1; D perhaps matches TRBD1 (5 bases). V lost 4 bases to trimming and J lost 5 bases, with 15 bases between them. Germline-derived CDR1 and CDR2 are SGHRS and YFSETQ. The CDR3 length is 14 residues. CDR3 nucleotide sequence: TGCGCCAGCAGCCCCGGGGGGGTTGGGACTGAAGCTTTCTTT. It yields the protein CASSPGGVGTEAFF.

CDR3 amino acids: CASSYLAGVETQYF. CDR3 DNA: TGTGCCAGCAGTTATCTAGCGGGGGTGGAGACCCAGTACTTC. The chain is built from TRBV6-5 and TRBJ2-5; 10 bases line up with TRBD2. The germline gives CDR1 MNHEY, CDR2 SVGAGI. CDR3 length equals 14 residues. J lost 5 bases, V lost 3 bases, and 3 bases had no gene match.

V usage is TRBV7-9 and J usage is TRBJ2-5; a possible D gene is TRBD1 (5 bases). Trimming removed 6 bases from V and 1 base from J, with 9 bases in between. The CDR3 runs 13 residues. Germline V gives CDR1 SEHNR, CDR2 FQNEAQ (reference sequence). The CDR3 here is CASRPQVQETQYF. Here the CDR3 DNA reads TGTGCCAGCAGGCCACAGGTCCAAGAGACCCAGTACTTC. Supplemented by reference TRBV7-9 and TRBJ2-5, the full variable domain reads DTGVSQNPRHKITKRGQNVTFRCDPISEHNRLYWYRQTLGQGPEFLTYFQNEAQLEKSRLLSDRFSAERPKGSFSTLEIQRTEQGDSAMYLCASRPQVQETQYFGPGTRLLVL.

This clone was picked up one time. The chain joins TRBV4-1 to TRBJ1-2, with 7 bases aligning to TRBD1. V shed 1 base and J 3 bases; nucleotides not matched to a gene: 5. Looked up from germline, CDR1 is MGHRA and CDR2 is YSYEKL. The CDR3 sequence is 15 residues long. The CDR3: CASSQAPDRYYGYTF. CDR3 in DNA: TGCGCCAGCAGCCAAGCCCCGGACAGGTACTATGGCTACACCTTC.

The chain combines TRBV6-5 with TRBJ2-1; 10 positions agree with TRBD2. This CDR3 spans 12 amino acids. Per the germline V gene, CDR1 is MNHEY and CDR2 is SVGAGI. V lost 5 bases and J lost 9; bases outside the gene matches: 1. The CDR3 region has the DNA TGTGCCAGCAGTAGACTAGCGGGTGAGCAGTTCTTC. Its protein product is CASSRLAGEQFF.

This chain uses TRBV6-6 with TRBJ2-4; D ambiguous. The germline V gene encodes CDR1 MNHNY and CDR2 SVGAGI (reference sequence). V lost 6 bases to trimming and J lost 0 bases, with 12 bases between them. This CDR3 is 15 amino acids long. The CDR3 DNA reads TGTGCCAGCAGCCCCGGTGGTCTAGCCAAAAACATTCAGTACTTC. The encoded protein is CASSPGGLAKNIQYF.

The CDR3 DNA follows: TGTGCCAGCAGCCCCATCGAGGACAGGGGTCTCGAGCAGTACTTC. Translation: CASSPIEDRGLEQYF. The rearrangement links TRBV6-6 to TRBJ2-7; 9 bases map to TRBD1. This CDR3 contains 15 residues. CDR1 MNHNY and CDR2 SVGAGI come from the germline V gene (reference sequence). With V trimmed by 6 bases and J by 6 bases, 12 bases remained unmatched.

The rearrangement joins TRBV9 to TRBJ2-7; D may be TRBD2 (5 bases). CDR3 length: 15 residues. In germline, CDR1 is SGDLS, CDR2 YYNGEE. V dropped 0 bases and J dropped 2 bases, with 12 bases sitting between them. In DNA, the CDR3 is TGTGCCAGCAGCGTAGGGGTAGGGAGTACCTACGAGCAGTACTTC. Its translation is CASSVGVGSTYEQYF.

DNA of the CDR3: TGTGCCAGCAGGGGTCTAGCGGATTCTTCGATAGATACGCAGTATTTT. Protein sequence: CASRGLADSSIDTQYF. This chain connects TRBV2 to TRBJ2-3; TRBD2 matches at 7 bases. After removal of 6 bases from V and 5 bases from J, the junction contained 14 bases not matched to a gene. CDR1 SNHLY and CDR2 FYNNEI come from the germline V gene. This CDR3 has 16 residues.

V gene TRBV19 combines with J gene TRBJ2-1; maybe TRBD2 (5 bases). The CDR3 spans 15 residues. The V end was cut by 0 bases, the J end by 7 bases, with 13 bases between. The V gene's germline CDR1 is LNHDA and CDR2 SQIVND (reference sequence). For the CDR3, the DNA is TGTGCCAGTAGTATAGATCGGGAAGGGTTTAATGAGCAGTTCTTC. This encodes CASSIDREGFNEQFF.

In DNA form, the CDR3 reads TGTGCCAGCAGCACATACGGGGGACGATCCTACAATGAGCAGTTCTTC. This sequence encodes CASSTYGGRSYNEQFF. The chain couples TRBV3-1 (or the pseudogene TRBV3-2) to TRBJ2-1, with D possibly TRBD2 on 6 matching bases. CDR1 is LGHDT and CDR2 is YNNKEL in the germline V gene (reference sequence). Between the trimmed V and J ends, which lost 5 bases and 1 base, there was a span of 15 bases. CDR3 length: 16 residues.

Only one count was recorded for this clone. This chain links TRBV9 with TRBJ1-3, with D unclear. CDR1 and CDR2 from the germline V gene are SGDLS and YYNGEE. The length of the CDR3 is 15 residues. V lost 3 bases and J 2 bases, leaving 12 bases between the germline ends. The CDR3 DNA reads TGTGCCAGCAGCGACACCCCGTTAACTGGAAACACCATATATTTT. Translated, it gives CASSDTPLTGNTIYF.

The chain links TRBV19 to TRBJ1-2; a weak D match, TRBD1 (6 bases). The CDR3 length is 15 residues. Between the trimmed V and J ends, which lost 5 bases and 2 bases, there was a span of 15 bases. The germline gives CDR1 LNHDA, CDR2 SQIVND (reference sequence). Here the CDR3 reads CASSSRTEWNYGYTF. In DNA, the CDR3 is TGTGCCAGTAGTTCTAGGACAGAATGGAACTATGGCTACACCTTC.